The rows below give T cell receptor beta chains drawn from one sample of a study of T cell responses to AZD1222 COVID-19 vaccine. Data came from immunoSEQ multiplex PCR; TCRdb stores just in-frame clones and leaves some out. The repertoire holds some 150,000 clones, with 88% as singletons. This specimen consisted of peripheral blood, obtained on day 0 of AZD1222 vaccination. The source is an adult in good health. CDR3s include the opening cysteine and the closing phenylalanine or tryptophan. The order of the fields is CDR3 length, clone size, V gene, J gene, D gene, CDR3 protein, CDR3 DNA. A D gene is named only where the DNA matches it firmly. Where a row states a size, it is once, few, many or the class of an expanded clone; other rows omit it.

len: 16; abundance: NA; v_gene: TRBV6-5; j_gene: TRBJ1-1; d_gene: NA; CDR3aa: CASSSPRGETNTEAFF; CDR3nt: TGTGCCAGCAGTTCCCCGCGGGGGGAGACGAACACTGAAGCTTTCTTT
len: 15; abundance: NA; v_gene: TRBV6-5; j_gene: TRBJ1-6; d_gene: TRBD1; CDR3aa: CASNEQGRRNSPLHF; CDR3nt: TGTGCCAGCAACGAACAGGGGCGAAGGAATTCACCCCTCCACTTT
len: 13; abundance: NA; v_gene: TRBV7-2; j_gene: TRBJ2-2; d_gene: TRBD1; CDR3aa: CASSLDRGGELFF; CDR3nt: TGTGCCAGCAGCTTGGACAGGGGCGGCGAGCTGTTTTTT
len: 12; abundance: NA; v_gene: TRBV23-1; j_gene: TRBJ2-1; d_gene: NA; CDR3aa: CCLRGAYNEQFF; CDR3nt: TGCTGCCTTCGAGGGGCCTACAATGAGCAGTTCTTC
len: 14; abundance: NA; v_gene: TRBV21-1; j_gene: TRBJ2-3; d_gene: NA; CDR3aa: CASSKRVTTDTQYF; CDR3nt: TGTGCCAGCAGCAAGCGTGTTACCACAGATACGCAGTATTTT
len: 14; abundance: NA; v_gene: TRBV5-6; j_gene: TRBJ1-4; d_gene: TRBD1; CDR3aa: CASSLAWTGEKLFF; CDR3nt: TGTGCCAGCAGCTTGGCCTGGACAGGTGAAAAACTGTTTTTT
len: 16; abundance: NA; v_gene: TRBV15; j_gene: TRBJ1-2; d_gene: TRBD1; CDR3aa: CATSRGAGGTNSGYTF; CDR3nt: TGTGCCACCAGCAGAGGGGCAGGGGGGACTAATTCTGGCTACACCTTC
len: 17; abundance: NA; v_gene: TRBV18; j_gene: TRBJ1-4; d_gene: TRBD1; CDR3aa: CASSRGGQGVTNEKLFF; CDR3nt: TGTGCCAGCTCACGAGGGGGACAGGGAGTGACTAATGAAAAACTGTTTTTT
len: 12; abundance: NA; v_gene: TRBV6-2/TRBV6-3; j_gene: TRBJ2-2; d_gene: NA; CDR3aa: CASSPTAGELFF; CDR3nt: TGTGCCAGCAGCCCTACGGCCGGGGAGCTGTTTTTT
len: 12; abundance: NA; v_gene: TRBV11-2; j_gene: TRBJ1-1; d_gene: NA; CDR3aa: CASSQGTVEAFF; CDR3nt: TGTGCCAGCAGCCAAGGGACGGTCGAAGCTTTCTTT
len: 15; abundance: NA; v_gene: TRBV7-8; j_gene: TRBJ2-2; d_gene: NA; CDR3aa: CASSLGAGSGGELFF; CDR3nt: TGTGCCAGCAGCTTAGGAGCAGGGAGTGGCGGGGAGCTGTTTTTT
len: 14; abundance: NA; v_gene: TRBV11-2; j_gene: TRBJ2-2; d_gene: NA; CDR3aa: CASSLLFYTGELFF; CDR3nt: TGTGCCAGCAGCTTACTCTTTTACACCGGGGAGCTGTTTTTT
len: 14; abundance: NA; v_gene: TRBV18; j_gene: TRBJ2-7; d_gene: TRBD1; CDR3aa: CASSTKTGVSEQYF; CDR3nt: TGTGCCAGCTCAACAAAGACAGGGGTAAGCGAGCAGTACTTC
len: 16; abundance: NA; v_gene: TRBV11-2; j_gene: TRBJ2-2; d_gene: TRBD2; CDR3aa: CASSFGLADYTGELFF; CDR3nt: TGTGCCAGCAGCTTTGGACTAGCGGATTACACCGGGGAGCTGTTTTTT
len: 14; abundance: NA; v_gene: TRBV5-1; j_gene: TRBJ2-7; d_gene: TRBD2; CDR3aa: CASTLAGGPGEQYF; CDR3nt: TGCGCCAGCACCCTCGCGGGAGGGCCGGGCGAGCAGTACTTC
len: 14; abundance: NA; v_gene: TRBV19; j_gene: TRBJ2-1; d_gene: TRBD1; CDR3aa: CASSMGQGFDEQFF; CDR3nt: TGTGCCAGTAGTATGGGACAGGGGTTCGATGAGCAGTTCTTC
len: 15; abundance: once; v_gene: TRBV7-2; j_gene: TRBJ1-2; d_gene: NA; CDR3aa: CASSLEVTGMGGYTF; CDR3nt: TGTGCCAGCAGCTTAGAAGTAACAGGGATGGGTGGCTACACCTTC
len: 13; abundance: NA; v_gene: TRBV6-6; j_gene: TRBJ1-5; d_gene: NA; CDR3aa: CASAVGGNQPQHF; CDR3nt: TGTGCCAGCGCCGTGGGGGGCAATCAGCCCCAGCATTTT
len: 15; abundance: NA; v_gene: TRBV6-6; j_gene: TRBJ2-1; d_gene: TRBD1; CDR3aa: CASSYLGQGNNEQFF; CDR3nt: TGTGCCAGCAGTTACTTGGGACAGGGAAACAATGAGCAGTTCTTC
len: 13; abundance: NA; v_gene: TRBV5-1; j_gene: TRBJ2-1; d_gene: NA; CDR3aa: CASSLGKGNEQFF; CDR3nt: TGCGCCAGCAGCTTAGGGAAGGGGAATGAGCAGTTCTTC
len: 14; abundance: once; v_gene: TRBV7-7; j_gene: TRBJ2-2; d_gene: NA; CDR3aa: CASSPTSLTGELFF; CDR3nt: TGTGCTAGCAGTCCTACTAGTCTCACCGGGGAGCTGTTTTTT
len: 13; abundance: NA; v_gene: TRBV11-3; j_gene: TRBJ1-2; d_gene: NA; CDR3aa: CASSLNHWRGYTF; CDR3nt: TGTGCCAGCAGCTTGAATCATTGGCGGGGCTACACCTTC